The 5 T cell receptor beta chains reported below all come from one sample, sequenced in a study of blood T cell repertoires in COVID-19. Here immunoSEQ multiplex PCR was the method, and the copy in TCRdb shows in-frame clones only, minus some. The table records 290,000 or so clones, 90% of them present only once. Sequencing was carried out using PBMCs or T cells enriched from blood (not recorded which). The source of these receptors is a woman aged 18-30 years with acute COVID-19.

The chain employs TRBV11-2 and TRBJ2-1; 9 bases align to TRBD1. From germline, CDR1 is SGHAT and CDR2 FQNNGV. The CDR3 spans 15 residues. The ends lost 2 bases at V and 3 bases at J; junction bases unmatched: 2. CDR3 nucleotide sequence: TGTGCCAGCAGCTTACCGGGACAGGGCTACAATGAGCAGTTCTTC. Its translation is CASSLPGQGYNEQFF.

The rearrangement joins TRBV6-5 to TRBJ2-2; 7 bases agree with TRBD2. The CDR3 totals 13 residues. The germline gives CDR1 MNHEY, CDR2 SVGAGI. After removal of 4 bases from V and 7 bases from J, the junction contained 3 bases not matched to a gene. The CDR3 region is CASSWGGLGELFF. Written as DNA, the CDR3 is TGTGCCAGCAGTTGGGGAGGGCTCGGGGAGCTGTTTTTT.

This clone was found once. The chain employs TRBV5-1 and TRBJ1-2, with 7 bases identical to TRBD1. This CDR3 is 14 amino acids long. The germline V gene encodes CDR1 SGHRS and CDR2 YFSETQ. V lost 5 bases, J lost 4 bases, and 8 bases stayed unmatched. The CDR3: CASRGDSWGYGYTF. The DNA of the CDR3 is TGCGCCAGCAGGGGGGACAGCTGGGGCTATGGCTACACCTTC.

This chain links TRBV3-1 (or the pseudogene TRBV3-2) with TRBJ2-3, with 9 bases identical to TRBD1. The CDR3 is 16 residues long. V lost 1 base and J lost 6; bases outside the gene matches: 8. Germline CDR1 reads LGHDT; CDR2 reads YNNKEL (reference sequence). Written as DNA, the CDR3 is TGTGCCAGCAGCCAAGTGGACAGGGGTGGACTGGATACGCAGTATTTT. Encoded protein: CASSQVDRGGLDTQYF.

The chain combines TRBV2 with TRBJ2-1; TRBD2 agrees at 9 bases. CDR1 is SNHLY and CDR2 is FYNNEI in the germline V gene. This CDR3 region has 13 residues. The ends lost 8 bases at V and 8 bases at J; junction bases unmatched: 7. CDR3 amino acids: CASDGGLAHEQFF. CDR3 in DNA: TGTGCCAGCGATGGGGGACTAGCTCATGAGCAGTTCTTC.